This entry is about one T cell receptor (beta chain). The sample comes from a study of blood T cell repertoires in COVID-19. At the level of the study: Material from acute and convalescent COVID-19 was sourced from the United States, Italy and Spain.

From germline, CDR1 is SNHLY and CDR2 FYNNEI. The CDR3 totals 15 residues. V shed 6 bases and J 5 bases; nucleotides not matched to a gene: 7. Assay: immunoSEQ multiplex PCR; the TCRdb copy retains only in-frame clones and omits some. The table shows fewer than 250,000 clones, with 80% to 90% occurring only once. The TCR comes from a middle-aged man with active or convalescent COVID-19. The chain carries TRBV2 and TRBJ2-2, with 9 positions matching TRBD2. Sequencing was carried out using peripheral blood. The DNA of the CDR3 is TGTGCCAGCAGCCTCCGGACTAGCGAAACCGGGGAGCTGTTTTTT. Protein product: CASSLRTSETGELFF.